The 18 T cell receptor beta chains below come from one sample, sequenced in a study of T cells in localized non-small cell lung cancer. The method was immunoSEQ multiplex PCR; TCRdb's version includes in-frame clones alone and lacks a portion of them. The sample holds 45,000 to 60,000 clones, 80% to 90% seen once. The starting material was peripheral blood, obtained before any cancer treatment. These receptor sequences come from a woman between 35 and 75 years old with stage I lung adenocarcinoma.

The chain joins TRBV7-2 to TRBJ2-3, with TRBD2 as a possible D gene (6 bases). This CDR3 comprises 13 residues. Germline V lookup: CDR1 SGHTA, CDR2 FQGNSA. The germline V and J ends were trimmed by 7 bases and 2 bases, with 10 bases remaining between them. CDR3 coding DNA: TGTGCCAGCACCCCGGGGGTCACAGATACGCAGTATTTT. Residues: CASTPGVTDTQYF.

The gene calls are TRBV6-6 and TRBJ1-1, with D maybe TRBD1 (6 bases). The V and J ends lost 3 bases and 3 bases respectively, with 14 bases between them. Germline V gene sequence: CDR1 MNHNY, CDR2 SVGAGI (reference sequence). The CDR3 extends over 15 amino acids. In nucleotides, the CDR3 is TGTGCCAGCAGTTATTCACAGGGACTTCACACTGAAGCTTTCTTT. It codes for CASSYSQGLHTEAFF.

This clone was counted between two and nine times. The rearrangement uses TRBV5-1 and TRBJ2-3, with D perhaps TRBD2 (8 bases). V was trimmed by 4 bases and J by 0 bases, leaving 15 bases between them. CDR3 length equals 16 residues. CDR1 and CDR2 from the germline V gene are SGHRS and YFSETQ. The CDR3 sequence is CASSGRGDSSTDTQYF. The CDR3, as DNA: TGCGCCAGCAGCGGGCGGGGGGACAGTAGCACAGATACGCAGTATTTT.

The J gene is TRBJ2-5, the V gene TRBV5-6; D tentatively fits TRBD1 or TRBD2 (5 bases each). The CDR3 sequence is 14 residues long. The germline gives CDR1 SGHDT, CDR2 YYEEEE. Trimming shortened V by 0 bases and J by 4 bases, and 10 bases separated the two germline ends. CDR3 sequence (DNA): TGTGCCAGCAGCTTGGGTGGGGGACCAGAGACCCAGTACTTC. Its translation: CASSLGGGPETQYF.

This clone was seen only a few times. This chain links TRBV19 with TRBJ2-5; 7 bases fit TRBD2. The CDR3 length is 15 residues. V trimming: 4 bases; J trimming: 3 bases; junction bases outside the gene matches: 8. CDR1 is LNHDA and CDR2 is SQIVND in the germline V gene (reference sequence). The CDR3 loop reads CASSRRSGTEETQYF. The CDR3 DNA follows: TGTGCCAGTAGTAGACGGAGCGGGACGGAAGAGACCCAGTACTTC.

The CDR3 DNA reads as TGCGCCAGCAGCCTGCGGTTCGAAGCTGAAGCTTTCTTT. Translated: CASSLRFEAEAFF. The chain recombines TRBV5-1 with TRBJ1-1; D unclear. The CDR3 contains 13 residues. Looked up from germline, CDR1 is SGHRS and CDR2 is YFSETQ. Trimming took 4 bases from V and 6 from J, leaving 13 bases between them. Looking up the rest from reference TRBV5-1 and TRBJ1-1 gives the full variable domain: KAGVTQTPRYLIKTRGQQVTLSCSPISGHRSVSWYQQTPGQGLQFLFEYFSETQRNKGNFPGRFSGRQFSNSRSEMNVSTLELGDSALYLCASSLRFEAEAFFGQGTRLTVV.

V and J are TRBV7-2 and TRBJ2-1; tentatively, D is TRBD1 or TRBD2 (5 bases each). Trimming stripped 1 base from V and 4 bases from J, with 11 bases between. This CDR3 contains 15 residues. The germline CDR1 and CDR2 sequences are SGHTA and FQGNSA. The CDR3 bases are TGTGCCAGCAGCTTAGAGGGGCGCGGGTACAATGAGCAGTTCTTC. Protein product: CASSLEGRGYNEQFF.

The chain joins TRBV7-8 to TRBJ2-1; 10 bases agree with TRBD1. The germline V gene encodes CDR1 SGHVS and CDR2 FQNEAQ. With 5 bases clipped from V and 6 bases from J, the junction kept 10 bases outside the gene matches. The CDR3 is 16 amino acids. The CDR3 sequence: CASSQMGQGLSNEQFF. The CDR3 coding sequence is TGTGCCAGCAGCCAGATGGGACAGGGGTTGAGCAATGAGCAGTTCTTC. Complete variable domain (other parts from reference TRBV7-8 and TRBJ2-1): GAGVSQSPRYKVAKRGQDVALRCDPISGHVSLFWYQQALGQGPEFLTYFQNEAQLDKSGLPSDRFFAERPEGSVSTLKIQRTQQEDSAVYLCASSQMGQGLSNEQFFGPGTRLTVL.

This clone occurred a few times. V is TRBV10-1 and J is TRBJ1-1, with D uncertain. The V end was cut by 0 bases, the J end by 1 base, with 6 bases between. The CDR3 is 14 residues long. Germline CDR1 is WNHNN and CDR2 is SYGVQD (reference sequence). For the CDR3, the DNA is TGCGCCAGCAGTGAGTCCGGGAAGAACACTGAAGCTTTCTTT. Translating gives CASSESGKNTEAFF.

The DNA for the CDR3 is TGCAGCGTTGTGGGCAGGAGTCTGTACAATGAGCAGTTCTTC. Amino acid sequence: CSVVGRSLYNEQFF. The genes are TRBV29-1 and TRBJ2-1; D remains unclear. The CDR3 totals 14 residues. Germline assignment: CDR1 SQVTM and CDR2 ANQGSEA. Trimming stripped 4 bases from V and 4 bases from J, with 14 bases between.

Comments on this clone: Additional DNA sequences in this sample encode the identical CDR3. V gene TRBV5-1 combines with J gene TRBJ2-7; D gene uncertain. V gave up 0 bases and J gave up 3 bases, with 7 bases separating them. The CDR3 consists of 13 residues. CDR1 and CDR2 from the germline V gene are SGHRS and YFSETQ. The CDR3 DNA reads as TGCGCCAGCAGCTTGGGAGAGTTCTACGAGCAGTACTTC. This gives the protein CASSLGEFYEQYF. Supplemented by reference TRBV5-1 and TRBJ2-7, the full variable domain reads KAGVTQTPRYLIKTRGQQVTLSCSPISGHRSVSWYQQTPGQGLQFLFEYFSETQRNKGNFPGRFSGRQFSNSRSEMNVSTLELGDSALYLCASSLGEFYEQYFGPGTRLTVT.

The chain is built from TRBV6-4 and TRBJ2-2, with 9 bases lining up with TRBD2. This CDR3 is 14 amino acids long. Germline V gene sequence: CDR1 MRHNA, CDR2 SNTAGT. V lost 5 bases, J lost 5 bases, and 3 bases stayed unmatched. CDR3 in DNA: TGTGCCAGCAGTAGCGGGGGGTCAACCGGGGAGCTGTTTTTT. This codes for CASSSGGSTGELFF.

The chain combines TRBV11-2 with TRBJ1-5; D not certain. Germline CDR1 SGHAT, CDR2 FQNNGV. With 6 bases removed from V and 1 base from J, the gap between germline ends came to 7 bases. The CDR3 consists of 13 residues. CDR3 nucleotide sequence: TGTGCCAGCAGTTTGGGGAGCAATCAGCCCCAGCATTTT. Protein: CASSLGSNQPQHF.

The gene calls are TRBV9 and TRBJ2-5; 10 bases match TRBD2. The CDR3 consists of 14 residues. The J segment lost 5 bases and the V segment lost 4 bases, leaving 5 bases of the junction unmatched. From germline, CDR1 is SGDLS and CDR2 YYNGEE. The CDR3 is CASSLAGGGETQYF. The CDR3 DNA reads as TGTGCCAGCAGCTTAGCGGGGGGAGGCGAGACCCAGTACTTC.

This clone was picked up one time. This sequence joins TRBV7-8 and TRBJ1-1; D gene ambiguous. Trimming took 1 base from V and 0 from J, leaving 6 bases between them. Germline CDR1 is SGHVS and CDR2 is FQNEAQ. The CDR3 sequence is 14 residues long. Written as DNA, the CDR3 is TGTGCCAGCAGCTTAGGGATTCTGAACACTGAAGCTTTCTTT. Translation gives CASSLGILNTEAFF.

This chain links TRBV4-1 with TRBJ1-4, with 7 bases aligning to TRBD1. The J segment lost 3 bases and the V segment lost 3 bases, leaving 19 bases of the junction unmatched. The CDR3 has 20 residues. Germline V CDR1 and CDR2: MGHRA, YSYEKL. The CDR3 here is CASSHIRRDRITGANEKLFF. Here the CDR3 DNA reads TGCGCCAGCAGCCATATACGCCGGGACAGAATAACGGGGGCTAATGAAAAACTGTTTTTT.

The rearrangement links TRBV13 to TRBJ1-1, with 7 nucleotides matching TRBD1. With 0 bases clipped from V and 0 bases from J, the junction kept 1 base outside the gene matches. Germline V CDR1 and CDR2: PRHDT, FYEKMQ (reference sequence). The CDR3 has 15 amino acids. CDR3 nucleotides: TGTGCCAGCAGCTTAGGACAGGGGATGAACACTGAAGCTTTCTTT. This sequence encodes CASSLGQGMNTEAFF.

This rearrangement joins TRBV7-3 to TRBJ2-3; D call uncertain. Trimming shortened V by 3 bases and J by 4 bases, and 8 bases separated the two germline ends. This CDR3 contains 13 residues. CDR1 and CDR2 (germline): SGHTA, FQGTGA. CDR3 sequence (DNA): TGTGCCAGCAGCTTGAATTTCGCAGATACGCAGTATTTT. Protein product: CASSLNFADTQYF. The full variable domain, its missing parts supplied by reference TRBV7-3 and TRBJ2-3, is GAGVSQTPSNKVTEKGKYVELRCDPISGHTALYWYRQSLGQGPEFLIYFQGTGAADDSGLPNDRFFAVRPEGSVSTLKIQRTERGDSAVYLCASSLNFADTQYFGPGTRLTVL.